Shown below are 25 T cell receptor beta chains from a single sample sequenced in a study of ipilimumab plus nivolumab after autologous stem cell transplantation. Profiled with immunoSEQ multiplex PCR; TCRdb holds only in-frame clones, not every one. The sample consists of several thousand clones, 85% to 90% of them appearing once. The specimen comprised PBMCs, sampled in a trial of ipilimumab plus nivolumab as post-transplant consolidation. The receptors stem from a female donor with multiple myeloma.

The CDR3 region has the DNA TGTGCCAGCAGCCTGGGACGGTTCGAGCAGTACTTC. Translation gives CASSLGRFEQYF. This rearrangement joins TRBV7-9 to TRBJ2-7, with D perhaps being TRBD1 or TRBD2 (5 bases each). The CDR3 runs 12 residues. The V end was cut by 5 bases, the J end by 6 bases, with 11 bases between. CDR1 is SEHNR and CDR2 is FQNEAQ in the germline V gene (reference sequence).

The V gene is TRBV7-8, the J gene TRBJ2-1, with 11 bases aligning to TRBD1. CDR1 SGHVS and CDR2 FQNEAQ come from the germline V gene. The V and J ends lost 2 bases and 4 bases, in that order; junction bases with no gene match: 4. The CDR3 contains 16 residues. The CDR3 DNA sequence: TGTGCCAGCAGCTTACGGGACAGGGGGATTTACAATGAGCAGTTCTTC. Translated: CASSLRDRGIYNEQFF.

The chain is built from TRBV5-6 and TRBJ2-7; 9 bases fit TRBD1. The CDR3 runs 14 residues. Germline assignment: CDR1 SGHDT and CDR2 YYEEEE. V shed 4 bases, J shed 1 base, and the junction held 3 bases outside the gene matches. The CDR3 spells CASSRGTGSYEQYF. The DNA for the CDR3 is TGTGCCAGCAGCCGCGGGACAGGGTCCTACGAGCAGTACTTC.

J is TRBJ2-2 and V is TRBV11-1, with D perhaps being TRBD1 or TRBD2 (5 bases each). With 6 bases removed from V and 7 bases from J, the gap between germline ends came to 24 bases. The CDR3 totals 17 residues. Germline values: CDR1 SGHAT, CDR2 FQDESV (reference sequence). CDR3 coding DNA: TGTGCCAGCAGTTTGGGGTCCGGGACCGGTTATGTCGGGGAGCTGTTTTTT. Residues: CASSLGSGTGYVGELFF.

The chain carries TRBV11-2 and TRBJ2-1, with TRBD1 as a possible D gene (5 bases). Germline V gene sequence: CDR1 SGHAT, CDR2 FQNNGV. V lost 1 base and J 10 bases, leaving 8 bases between the germline ends. The CDR3 extends over 12 amino acids. CDR3 loop: CASSLGGREQFF. In DNA form, the CDR3 reads TGTGCCAGCAGCTTAGGGGGCCGAGAGCAGTTCTTC.

The CDR3 DNA reads as TGTGCCAGCAGCTTACAAGGGAGCACAGATACGCAGTATTTT. Its protein is CASSLQGSTDTQYF. The rearrangement links TRBV7-2 to TRBJ2-3, with no clear D. The V end was cut by 2 bases, the J end by 0 bases, with 6 bases between. The CDR3 is 14 amino acids. CDR1 and CDR2 (germline): SGHTA, FQGNSA.

This clone was seen once. The chain links TRBV28 to TRBJ1-6, with D possibly TRBD1 on 5 matching bases. The CDR3 spans 14 residues. The V gene lost 1 base and the J gene lost 5 bases, with 6 bases spanning the gap. The germline gives CDR1 MDHEN, CDR2 SYDVKM. CDR3 DNA sequence: TGTGCCAGCAGTTTATCCAGGGATAATTCACCCCTCCACTTT. It specifies CASSLSRDNSPLHF.

This chain connects TRBV18 to TRBJ1-2; D uncertain. The V and J ends lost 4 bases and 2 bases respectively, with 8 bases between them. Germline loops: CDR1 KGHSH, CDR2 LQKENI. This CDR3 comprises 13 residues. The CDR3 bases are TGTGCCAGCTCACTTGACGGGAACTATGGCTACACCTTC. As protein: CASSLDGNYGYTF.

The chain carries TRBV5-1 and TRBJ1-1; 9 positions agree with TRBD1. CDR1 SGHRS and CDR2 YFSETQ come from the germline V gene. The CDR3 length is 18 residues. J lost 4 bases, V lost 0 bases, and 13 bases had no gene match. The CDR3 is CASSLVGQGTPGGTEAFF. CDR3 in DNA: TGCGCCAGCAGCTTGGTGGGACAGGGAACCCCCGGGGGCACTGAAGCTTTCTTT. Full variable domain (outside the CDR3, taken from reference TRBV5-1 and TRBJ1-1): KAGVTQTPRYLIKTRGQQVTLSCSPISGHRSVSWYQQTPGQGLQFLFEYFSETQRNKGNFPGRFSGRQFSNSRSEMNVSTLELGDSALYLCASSLVGQGTPGGTEAFFGQGTRLTVV.

In regard to this clone: One end of the junction fails to match germline, which may point to a read error. V usage is TRBV2 and J usage is TRBJ1-1; D not resolved. There are 15 residues in the CDR3. Germline CDR1 and CDR2: SNHLY and FYNNEI. The CDR3 reads CASSEDGAVNTEAFF. The CDR3 DNA sequence: TGTGCCAGCAGCGAAGACGGAGCCGTGAACACTGAAGCTTTCTTT.

This chain joins TRBV18 and TRBJ2-1, with a weak D call TRBD1 (6 bases). Germline loops: CDR1 KGHSH, CDR2 LQKENI. V was cut by 1 base and J by 3 bases, with 10 bases left in between. CDR3 length equals 15 residues. CDR3 nucleotide sequence: TGTGCCAGCTCACCACAGGGGGAGAGCTACAATGAGCAGTTCTTC. This encodes CASSPQGESYNEQFF.

A word on this clone: Compared with germline, one end of the junction differs, possibly owing to a read error. The same CDR3 arises from other DNA sequences in this sample as well. The rearrangement uses TRBV28 and TRBJ2-7; 10 nucleotides line up with TRBD2. Germline V lookup: CDR1 MDHEN, CDR2 SYDVKM. CDR3 size: 15 residues. CDR3 in DNA: TGTGCCAGCACCTATCTAGCGGGAGATCGGATCGAGCAGTACTTT. Amino acids: CASTYLAGDRIEQYF.

This chain links TRBV11-2 with TRBJ2-4, with 16 bases matching TRBD2. From germline, CDR1 is SGHAT and CDR2 FQNNGV. V was pared by 4 bases and J by 9 bases, with 6 bases of the junction left unmatched. There are 16 residues in the CDR3. As DNA, the CDR3 is TGTGCCAGCAGCTCCGGGACTAGCGGGAGGGGGGGCATTCAGTACTTC. It translates to CASSSGTSGRGGIQYF.

Here the CDR3 DNA reads TGTGCCAGCAGCCCCGATGGAGGTGACTATGGCTACACCTTC. Protein: CASSPDGGDYGYTF. V and J are TRBV7-2 and TRBJ1-2; D is ambiguous. Germline values: CDR1 SGHTA, CDR2 FQGNSA. Trimming cost V 5 bases and J 3 bases, with 13 bases left between them. This CDR3 comprises 14 residues.

The V and J genes are TRBV19 and TRBJ1-2; 8 bases align to TRBD1. Germline V lookup: CDR1 LNHDA, CDR2 SQIVND (reference sequence). J was trimmed by 4 bases and V by 7 bases; bases with no gene match: 5. This CDR3 contains 13 residues. The CDR3 reads CASKPTGAYGYTF. CDR3 in DNA: TGTGCCAGTAAACCGACAGGGGCCTATGGCTACACCTTC. The full variable domain, with the rest looked up from reference TRBV19 and TRBJ1-2, is DGGITQSPKYLFRKEGQNVTLSCEQNLNHDAMYWYRQDPGQGLRLIYYSQIVNDFQKGDIAEGYSVSREKKESFPLTVTSAQKNPTAFYLCASKPTGAYGYTFGSGTRLTVV.

This clone was observed once. The V gene is TRBV18, the J gene TRBJ1-5; D might be TRBD1 (5 bases). Germline lookup yields CDR1 KGHSH and CDR2 LQKENI. V was cut by 6 bases and J by 3 bases, with 18 bases left in between. The CDR3 has 16 residues. The DNA of the CDR3 is TGTGCCAGCTCCCTCACGCAGGGTGAGAACAATCAGCCCCAGCATTTT. It is translated as CASSLTQGENNQPQHF.

The rearrangement uses TRBV6-4 and TRBJ2-7, with TRBD1 matching 12 bases. The CDR3 length is 20 residues. After removal of 0 bases from V and 0 bases from J, the junction contained 12 bases not matched to a gene. Germline CDR1 and CDR2: MRHNA and SNTAGT. CDR3 residues: CASSDSRDRGPNHSSYEQYF. CDR3 nucleotides: TGTGCCAGCAGTGACTCTCGGGACAGGGGGCCCAACCATTCCTCCTACGAGCAGTACTTC.

V is TRBV7-2 and J is TRBJ1-1, with 7 bases that match TRBD1. Losses at the gene ends were 4 bases for V and 6 bases for J; bases not matched to a gene: 11. CDR1 and CDR2 (germline): SGHTA, FQGNSA. CDR3 length: 15 amino acids. For the CDR3, the DNA is TGTGCCAGCAGCTCGTTTTACAGGGGAAGAGCTGAAGCTTTCTTT. It yields the protein CASSSFYRGRAEAFF.

This clone has just one count. DNA of the CDR3: TGTGCCAGCAGTTTGGCGAAGGGATCTGGAGCTTTCTTT. This sequence encodes CASSLAKGSGAFF. The chain recombines TRBV28 with TRBJ1-1, with D unresolved. This CDR3 spans 13 amino acids. V lost 3 bases, J lost 10 bases, and 15 bases lay in between. The germline gives CDR1 MDHEN, CDR2 SYDVKM. The whole variable domain, remainder taken from reference TRBV28 and TRBJ1-1, is DVKVTQSSRYLVKRTGEKVFLECVQDMDHENMFWYRQDPGLGLRLIYFSYDVKMKEKGDIPEGYSVSREKKERFSLILESASTNQTSMYLCASSLAKGSGAFFGQGTRLTVV.

DNA for the CDR3: TGCAGCTCATCGACAGGGACTAACTATGGCTACACCTTC. It codes for CSSSTGTNYGYTF. The rearrangement joins TRBV29-1 to TRBJ1-2, with TRBD1 matching 7 bases. The CDR3 loop spans 13 amino acids. Per germline, CDR1 SQVTM and CDR2 ANQGSEA. The ends lost 8 bases at V and 0 bases at J; junction bases unmatched: 6.

This rearrangement joins TRBV28 to TRBJ2-2; D might be TRBD1 (5 bases). The CDR3 runs to 13 residues. Germline values: CDR1 MDHEN, CDR2 SYDVKM. Trimming pared 5 bases from V and 6 bases from J, leaving 10 bases between. The CDR3: CASSPGWAGELFF. The CDR3 nucleotides are TGTGCCAGCAGTCCAGGGTGGGCCGGGGAGCTGTTTTTT.

In this sample, this clone turned up once. This chain connects TRBV6-5 to TRBJ2-3; D not certain. CDR1 is MNHEY, CDR2 SVGAGI, per germline. The germline V and J ends were trimmed by 0 bases and 4 bases, with 14 bases remaining between them. The CDR3 length is 16 residues. The CDR3 protein is CASSYSTVGLPDTQYF. CDR3 in DNA: TGTGCCAGCAGTTACTCGACGGTGGGGTTGCCAGATACGCAGTATTTT.

This chain joins TRBV19 and TRBJ2-3; possible D gene TRBD2, 6 bases. Trimming pared 3 bases from V and 4 bases from J, leaving 11 bases between. The CDR3 contains 14 residues. Per the germline V gene, CDR1 is LNHDA and CDR2 is SQIVND (reference sequence). The CDR3 DNA sequence: TGTGCCAGTAGTATGGGTGGAGGGGCAGATACGCAGTATTTT. This sequence encodes CASSMGGGADTQYF.

The V call is TRBV6-1, the J call TRBJ2-7; 11 nucleotides agree with TRBD1. CDR1 and CDR2 from the germline V gene are MNHNS and SASEGT. This CDR3 comprises 15 residues. The V gene end was trimmed by 5 bases and the J gene end by 0 bases; junction bases not matched to a gene: 3. This chain's CDR3 is CASSSGTGGSYEQYF. The CDR3, as DNA: TGTGCCAGCAGTTCCGGGACAGGGGGCTCCTACGAGCAGTACTTC.

The chain carries TRBV4-2 and TRBJ2-3, with a possible D match to TRBD1 (7 bases). The germline V gene has CDR1 LGHNA and CDR2 YNFKEQ. The CDR3 spans 15 residues. V was pared by 3 bases and J by 4 bases, with 14 bases between. CDR3 residues: CASSQEGQPSDTQYF. CDR3 in DNA: TGTGCCAGCAGCCAGGAGGGACAGCCCTCAGATACGCAGTATTTT.